These 8 T cell receptor beta chains came from one sample sequenced in a study of T cell responses to AZD1222 COVID-19 vaccine. Method: immunoSEQ multiplex PCR; TCRdb's copy keeps in-frame clones and lacks some. The table includes 100,000 to 120,000 clones, about 81% detected once. Sample: peripheral blood, taken on day 0 of AZD1222 vaccination. The receptors were gathered from an adult in good health.

The chain carries TRBV27 and TRBJ1-1; no definite D call. The CDR3 is made up of 14 amino acids. Trimming removed 3 bases from V and 1 base from J, with 9 bases in between. The germline V gene has CDR1 MNHEY and CDR2 SMNVEV (reference sequence). CDR3 bases: TGTGCCAGCAGTTTTTTGACGGGGAACACTGAAGCTTTCTTT. Its protein product is CASSFLTGNTEAFF.

The chain is built from TRBV16 and TRBJ2-1, with TRBD1 matching over 7 bases. This CDR3 region has 15 residues. Per the germline V gene, CDR1 is KGHSY and CDR2 is FQNENV. J lost 7 bases, V lost 6 bases, and 12 bases had no gene match. CDR3 region: CASSPYRGGWNEQFF. The CDR3 DNA sequence: TGTGCCAGCAGTCCGTACAGGGGTGGTTGGAATGAGCAGTTCTTC.

The V gene is TRBV11-2, the J gene TRBJ1-1, with D hard to call. The germline gives CDR1 SGHAT, CDR2 FQNNGV. The CDR3 length is 16 residues. Deletions cut 4 bases from V and 0 bases from J, with 15 bases between. The DNA for the CDR3 is TGTGCCAGCAGCTCCGAGGTGGGTTTCATGAACACTGAAGCTTTCTTT. Translating it yields CASSSEVGFMNTEAFF.

This clone was found a few times. The chain carries TRBV7-2 and TRBJ1-1; a weak D match, TRBD1 (6 bases). Trimming took 5 bases from V and 6 from J, leaving 19 bases between them. This CDR3 region has 15 residues. CDR1 SGHTA and CDR2 FQGNSA come from the germline V gene. The CDR3 DNA sequence: TGTGCCAGCAGCCCATATTCAGGGGTCGGCGCTGAAGCTTTCTTT. Translation gives CASSPYSGVGAEAFF.

The chain has TRBV19 and TRBJ2-7; D perhaps matches TRBD1 (5 bases). The V end lost 3 bases, the J end lost 3 bases, and 9 bases lay between the germline ends. Per germline, CDR1 LNHDA and CDR2 SQIVND (reference sequence). The CDR3 contains 13 residues. CDR3 sequence reads: CASSMRQGYEQYF. Written as DNA, the CDR3 is TGTGCCAGTAGTATGCGGCAGGGCTACGAGCAGTACTTC.

J is TRBJ1-1 and V is TRBV7-2; 7 bases are shared with TRBD1. There are 14 residues in the CDR3. J gave up 5 bases and V 3 bases, and 6 bases lay outside the gene matches. Germline loops: CDR1 SGHTA, CDR2 FQGNSA. CDR3: CASSFRTGLTEAFF. The CDR3 nucleotides read TGTGCCAGCAGCTTCAGGACAGGCCTGACTGAAGCTTTCTTT. The complete variable domain, with remaining parts taken from reference TRBV7-2 and TRBJ1-1, reads GAGVSQSPSNKVTEKGKDVELRCDPISGHTALYWYRQSLGQGLEFLIYFQGNSAPDKSGLPSDRFSAERTGGSVSTLTIQRTQQEDSAVYLCASSFRTGLTEAFFGQGTRLTVV.

The chain employs TRBV19 and TRBJ2-5; 7 positions match TRBD1. With 5 bases clipped from V and 5 bases from J, the junction kept 14 bases outside the gene matches. CDR1 is LNHDA, CDR2 SQIVND, per germline (reference sequence). The CDR3 is 16 amino acids. CDR3 loop: CASSPGTVGMGETQYF. The CDR3 nucleotides are TGTGCCAGTAGTCCAGGGACAGTAGGGATGGGGGAGACCCAGTACTTC.

This clone was seen at least ten times. A read error may account for a junction end that differs from germline. This chain links TRBV6-1 with TRBJ2-5, with TRBD2 identical over 10 bases. Germline-derived CDR1 and CDR2 are MNHNS and SASEGT. The CDR3 covers 16 residues. The CDR3 DNA sequence: TGTGCCAGCAGCGAAGCCCTAGCGGGGGTACTCGAGACCCAGTACTTC. It encodes CASSEALAGVLETQYF.